The rows below give T cell receptor beta chains drawn from one sample of a study of CD8+ T cells in alopecia areata. The data were produced by immunoSEQ multiplex PCR, yet TCRdb's version contains in-frame clones alone and is incomplete. Here the sample spans about 120,000 clones, roughly 57% being singletons. Material: CD4+ T cells sorted from blood, obtained at week 4, from a patient treated with tofacitinib. These receptors all come from a human donor with alopecia areata. The CDR3 runs from the conserved cysteine through the conserved F or W. A D gene is named only where the DNA matches it firmly. Clone sizes are given selectively: once, few, many, or a class where the clone is expanded.

d_gene: NA; abundance: NA; j_gene: TRBJ1-1; v_gene: TRBV29-1; CDR3aa: CSVRDARNTEAFF; CDR3nt: TGCAGCGTCCGGGACGCTAGGAACACTGAAGCTTTCTTT
d_gene: NA; abundance: NA; j_gene: TRBJ2-6; v_gene: TRBV4-3; CDR3aa: CASSPGDGANVLTF; CDR3nt: TGCGCCAGCAGCCCCGGGGACGGGGCCAACGTCCTGACTTTC
d_gene: NA; abundance: few; j_gene: TRBJ1-1; v_gene: TRBV9; CDR3aa: CASSVVVETEAFF; CDR3nt: TGTGCCAGCAGCGTAGTTGTTGAAACTGAAGCTTTCTTT
d_gene: NA; abundance: few; j_gene: TRBJ2-1; v_gene: TRBV7-2; CDR3aa: CASSLVWGNEQFF; CDR3nt: TGTGCCAGCAGCTTGGTGTGGGGCAATGAGCAGTTCTTC
d_gene: TRBD2; abundance: few; j_gene: TRBJ2-5; v_gene: TRBV7-2; CDR3aa: CASSLRASGRTGETQYF; CDR3nt: TGTGCCAGCAGCTTAAGAGCGAGCGGGAGGACCGGGGAGACCCAGTACTTC
d_gene: TRBD2; abundance: NA; j_gene: TRBJ2-1; v_gene: TRBV30; CDR3aa: CAWSVGTSGYNEQFF; CDR3nt: TGTGCCTGGAGTGTGGGGACTAGCGGCTACAATGAGCAGTTCTTC
d_gene: TRBD1; abundance: NA; j_gene: TRBJ1-2; v_gene: TRBV4-2; CDR3aa: CASSQDFRQGESYTF; CDR3nt: TGTGCCAGCAGCCAAGATTTTAGGCAGGGGGAGAGCTACACCTTC
d_gene: TRBD2; abundance: NA; j_gene: TRBJ2-5; v_gene: TRBV30; CDR3aa: CAWSSGVTETQYF; CDR3nt: TGTGCCTGGAGTAGCGGGGTGACGGAGACCCAGTACTTC
d_gene: TRBD1; abundance: NA; j_gene: TRBJ2-2; v_gene: TRBV5-4; CDR3aa: CASSSGQGSYTGELFF; CDR3nt: TGTGCCAGCAGCTCTGGACAGGGTTCGTACACCGGGGAGCTGTTTTTT
d_gene: TRBD1; abundance: few; j_gene: TRBJ2-7; v_gene: TRBV4-3; CDR3aa: CASSPRTGGVYEQYF; CDR3nt: TGCGCCAGCAGCCCTCGGACAGGGGGTGTCTACGAGCAGTACTTC
d_gene: NA; abundance: NA; j_gene: TRBJ1-1; v_gene: TRBV9; CDR3aa: CASSVGTREDMNTEAFF; CDR3nt: TGTGCCAGCAGCGTAGGAACGCGGGAGGACATGAACACTGAAGCTTTCTTT
d_gene: NA; abundance: NA; j_gene: TRBJ2-7; v_gene: TRBV14; CDR3aa: CASSQDSMAGFILGDEQYF; CDR3nt: TGTGCCAGCAGCCAAGATAGTATGGCAGGCTTTATCTTAGGTGACGAGCAGTACTTC
d_gene: TRBD1; abundance: NA; j_gene: TRBJ2-7; v_gene: TRBV6-6; CDR3aa: CASSYLGQGAYEQYF; CDR3nt: TGTGCCAGCAGTTACTTGGGACAGGGGGCCTACGAGCAGTACTTC
d_gene: TRBD1; abundance: once; j_gene: TRBJ1-6; v_gene: TRBV7-2; CDR3aa: CASSLGQGGSPLHF; CDR3nt: TGTGCCAGCAGCCTAGGACAGGGAGGTTCACCCCTCCACTTT
d_gene: NA; abundance: NA; j_gene: TRBJ2-1; v_gene: TRBV19; CDR3aa: CASTKGHSYNEQFF; CDR3nt: TGTGCCAGTACCAAGGGACACTCCTACAATGAGCAGTTCTTC
d_gene: TRBD1; abundance: few; j_gene: TRBJ2-1; v_gene: TRBV28; CDR3aa: CASKNGQGRIF; CDR3nt: TGTGCCAGCAAAAATGGACAGGGGAGGATCTTC
d_gene: NA; abundance: NA; j_gene: TRBJ2-7; v_gene: TRBV5-1; CDR3aa: CASSYDGLYEQYF; CDR3nt: TGCGCCAGCAGCTACGACGGACTCTACGAGCAGTACTTC
d_gene: NA; abundance: NA; j_gene: TRBJ2-7; v_gene: TRBV14; CDR3aa: CASSRGGQAYEQYF; CDR3nt: TGTGCCAGCAGCCGGGGAGGACAGGCCTACGAGCAGTACTTC
d_gene: TRBD2; abundance: NA; j_gene: TRBJ2-2; v_gene: TRBV9; CDR3aa: CASSVGAGGQVELFF; CDR3nt: TGTGCCAGCAGCGTAGGAGCGGGGGGCCAGGTGGAGCTGTTTTTT
d_gene: NA; abundance: NA; j_gene: TRBJ1-5; v_gene: TRBV7-2; CDR3aa: CASTSSLGNQPQHF; CDR3nt: TGTGCCAGCACGAGTTCTTTGGGAAATCAGCCCCAGCATTTT
d_gene: NA; abundance: NA; j_gene: TRBJ1-5; v_gene: TRBV15; CDR3aa: CATSRDRVSQPQHF; CDR3nt: TGTGCCACCAGCAGAGACAGGGTGAGTCAGCCCCAGCATTTT
d_gene: NA; abundance: NA; j_gene: TRBJ2-3; v_gene: TRBV11-3; CDR3aa: CASSQRRGMGDTQYF; CDR3nt: TGTGCCAGCAGTCAACGGAGAGGGATGGGCGATACGCAGTATTTT
d_gene: TRBD1; abundance: few; j_gene: TRBJ2-4; v_gene: TRBV7-2; CDR3aa: CASSPDRGVGLAKNIQYF; CDR3nt: TGTGCCAGCAGCCCGGACAGGGGAGTGGGGCTAGCCAAAAACATTCAGTACTTC
d_gene: NA; abundance: NA; j_gene: TRBJ2-7; v_gene: TRBV27; CDR3aa: CASRQWGNNYEQYF; CDR3nt: TGTGCCAGCCGCCAGTGGGGTAATAACTACGAGCAGTACTTC
d_gene: TRBD1; abundance: NA; j_gene: TRBJ2-7; v_gene: TRBV10-3; CDR3aa: CATAVGDRLLIYEQYF; CDR3nt: TGTGCCACCGCCGTTGGGGACAGGTTATTAATCTACGAGCAGTACTTC
d_gene: TRBD1; abundance: NA; j_gene: TRBJ2-5; v_gene: TRBV4-2; CDR3aa: CASSRDRDQETQYF; CDR3nt: TGTGCCAGCAGCCGGGACAGGGACCAAGAGACCCAGTACTTC
d_gene: NA; abundance: NA; j_gene: TRBJ2-3; v_gene: TRBV6-5; CDR3aa: CASSYGARTDTQYF; CDR3nt: TGTGCCAGCAGTTACGGCGCTAGGACAGATACGCAGTATTTT
d_gene: NA; abundance: NA; j_gene: TRBJ1-2; v_gene: TRBV15; CDR3aa: CATSRDLTATGYTF; CDR3nt: TGTGCCACCAGCAGAGATTTAACTGCGACTGGCTACACCTTC
d_gene: NA; abundance: NA; j_gene: TRBJ2-5; v_gene: TRBV2; CDR3aa: CASSDDNRETQYF; CDR3nt: TGTGCCAGCAGTGATGATAACCGGGAGACCCAGTACTTC
d_gene: TRBD2; abundance: NA; j_gene: TRBJ2-5; v_gene: TRBV2; CDR3aa: CASSEGLAGVLGETQYF; CDR3nt: TGTGCCAGCAGTGAGGGCCTAGCGGGAGTTTTAGGAGAGACCCAGTACTTC
d_gene: NA; abundance: NA; j_gene: TRBJ2-1; v_gene: TRBV7-2; CDR3aa: CASSLRQVTYNEQFF; CDR3nt: TGTGCCAGCAGCTTAAGGCAGGTCACCTACAATGAGCAGTTCTTC
d_gene: TRBD2; abundance: NA; j_gene: TRBJ2-3; v_gene: TRBV7-6; CDR3aa: CASSRRTSGGGDTQYF; CDR3nt: TGTGCCAGCAGCAGACGGACTAGCGGGGGGGGAGATACGCAGTATTTT
d_gene: NA; abundance: NA; j_gene: TRBJ2-3; v_gene: TRBV11-2; CDR3aa: CASSLSAGRTDTQYF; CDR3nt: TGTGCCAGCAGCTTATCTGCGGGACGCACAGATACGCAGTATTTT
d_gene: TRBD2; abundance: NA; j_gene: TRBJ2-1; v_gene: TRBV14; CDR3aa: CASSQVWGLAGDEQFF; CDR3nt: TGTGCCAGCAGCCAAGTTTGGGGACTAGCGGGCGATGAGCAGTTCTTC
d_gene: TRBD2; abundance: few; j_gene: TRBJ2-7; v_gene: TRBV4-2; CDR3aa: CASSQDLAGESYEQYF; CDR3nt: TGTGCCAGCAGCCAGGATCTAGCGGGGGAATCCTACGAGCAGTACTTC
d_gene: TRBD1; abundance: NA; j_gene: TRBJ2-7; v_gene: TRBV6-5; CDR3aa: CASSYSGQGQYF; CDR3nt: TGTGCCAGCAGTTACTCTGGACAGGGACAGTACTTC
d_gene: TRBD1; abundance: NA; j_gene: TRBJ1-5; v_gene: TRBV25-1; CDR3aa: CASSDAGTANNQPQHF; CDR3nt: TGTGCCAGCAGTGACGCCGGGACAGCTAACAATCAGCCCCAGCATTTT
d_gene: TRBD1; abundance: NA; j_gene: TRBJ2-4; v_gene: TRBV9; CDR3aa: CASSPGTGDFIQYF; CDR3nt: TGTGCCAGCAGCCCTGGGACAGGGGATTTCATTCAGTACTTC